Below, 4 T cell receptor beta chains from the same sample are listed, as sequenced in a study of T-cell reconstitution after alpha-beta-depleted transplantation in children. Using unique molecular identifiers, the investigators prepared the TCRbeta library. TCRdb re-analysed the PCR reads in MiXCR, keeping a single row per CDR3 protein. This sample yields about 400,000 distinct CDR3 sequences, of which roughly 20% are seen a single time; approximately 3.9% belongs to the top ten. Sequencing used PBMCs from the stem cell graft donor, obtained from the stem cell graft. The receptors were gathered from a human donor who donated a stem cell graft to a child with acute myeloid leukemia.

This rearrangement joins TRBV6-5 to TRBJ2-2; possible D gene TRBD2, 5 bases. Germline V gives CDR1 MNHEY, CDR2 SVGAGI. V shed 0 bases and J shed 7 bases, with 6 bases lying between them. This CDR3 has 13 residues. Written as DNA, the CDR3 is TGTGCCAGCAGTTACTCGGGAGTCGGGGAGCTGTTTTTT. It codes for CASSYSGVGELFF.

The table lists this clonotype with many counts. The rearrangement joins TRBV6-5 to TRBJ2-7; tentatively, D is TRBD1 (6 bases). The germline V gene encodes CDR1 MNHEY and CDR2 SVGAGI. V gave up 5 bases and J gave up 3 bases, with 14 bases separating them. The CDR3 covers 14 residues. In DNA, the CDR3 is TGTGCCAGCAGTACCCGAACAGGGCTCTACGAGCAGTACTTC. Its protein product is CASSTRTGLYEQYF.

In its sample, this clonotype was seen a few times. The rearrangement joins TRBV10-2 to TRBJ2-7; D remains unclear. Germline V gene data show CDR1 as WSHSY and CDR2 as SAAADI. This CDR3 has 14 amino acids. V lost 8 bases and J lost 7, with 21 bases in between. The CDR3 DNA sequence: TGCGCCAGCTCCGACGACTCACCGATCAAAGAGCAGTACTTC. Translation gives CASSDDSPIKEQYF.

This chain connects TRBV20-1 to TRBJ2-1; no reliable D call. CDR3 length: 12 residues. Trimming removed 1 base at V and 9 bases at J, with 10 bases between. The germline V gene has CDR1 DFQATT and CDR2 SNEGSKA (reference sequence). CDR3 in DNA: TGCAGTGCTAGAGTTAGAGATCTTGAGCAGTTCTTC. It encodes CSARVRDLEQFF.